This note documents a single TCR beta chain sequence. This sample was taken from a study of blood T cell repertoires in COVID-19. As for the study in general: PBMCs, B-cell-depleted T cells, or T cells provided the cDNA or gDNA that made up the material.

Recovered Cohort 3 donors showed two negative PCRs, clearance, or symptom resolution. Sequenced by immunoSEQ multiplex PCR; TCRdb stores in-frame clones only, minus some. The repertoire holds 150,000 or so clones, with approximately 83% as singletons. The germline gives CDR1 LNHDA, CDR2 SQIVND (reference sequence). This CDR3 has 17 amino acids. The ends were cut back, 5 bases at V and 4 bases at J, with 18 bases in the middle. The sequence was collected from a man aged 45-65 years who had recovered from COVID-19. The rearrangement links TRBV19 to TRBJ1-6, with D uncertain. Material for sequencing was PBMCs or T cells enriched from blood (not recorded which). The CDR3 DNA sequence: TGTGCCAGTAGTGCCTCGGAGGCCAAAGGGTATAATTCACCCCTCCACTTT. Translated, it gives CASSASEAKGYNSPLHF.